One sample yielded the 30 T cell receptor beta chains listed below, sequenced in a study of CXCR3-negative and CXCR3-positive naive CD8 T cells. In preparing the TRB cDNA libraries, 5' RACE with UMI labels was used. TCRdb derives one entry per CDR3 protein from the 5' RACE reads, leaving out DNA. The sample data list approximately 58,000 distinct CDR3 sequences. The material sequenced was naive CXCR3- CD8+ T cells from blood. Subset here: CD45RO-CCR7+CD27+CD95- naive CD8+ T cells lacking CXCR3 (TNR3-). These receptors all stem from a human donor in good health. Some clones in this sample may be carry-over from other donors' samples.

This rearrangement joins TRBV29-1 to TRBJ1-2. CDR3 length: 13 amino acids. Germline CDR1 and CDR2: SQVTM and ANQGSEA. CDR3 loop: CSALPSDFYGYTF. The full variable domain, rest sourced from reference TRBV29-1 and TRBJ1-2, is SAVISQKPSRDICQRGTSLTIQCQVDSQVTMMFWYRQQPGQSLTLIATANQGSEATYESGFVIDKFPISRPNLTFSTLTVSNMSPEDSSIYLCSALPSDFYGYTFGSGTRLTVV.

This chain uses TRBV7-3 with TRBJ2-7; TCRdb returns TRBD1, unconfirmable since there is no DNA. The germline V gene has CDR1 SGHTA and CDR2 FQGTGA. The CDR3 is 15 amino acids. The chain's CDR3 is CASSKGQGNPYEQYF.

The chain recombines TRBV7-9 with TRBJ2-3. This CDR3 is built from 15 residues. Germline V gene lookup returns CDR1 SEHNR and CDR2 FQNEAQ (reference sequence). This chain's CDR3 is CASSSPLTRSDTQYF.

This chain joins TRBV29-1 and TRBJ1-2; no DNA is available, so the TRBD1 call from TCRdb remains unchecked. CDR1 is SQVTM and CDR2 is ANQGSEA in the germline V gene. The CDR3 covers 14 residues. CDR3 loop: CSAETPGGGPGYTF.

The chain employs TRBV4-2 and TRBJ2-2; TCRdb's D gene call, TRBD2, goes unchecked for lack of DNA. Germline CDR1 reads LGHNA; CDR2 reads YNFKEQ. There are 16 residues in the CDR3. The CDR3 loop reads CASSQELAGGDGELFF.

V gene TRBV6-5 combines with J gene TRBJ2-7; TCRdb picks TRBD1, but there is no DNA to check that call. Germline lookup yields CDR1 MNHEY and CDR2 SVGAGI. The CDR3 consists of 14 residues. The CDR3 is CASSTGGGAYEQYF.

This chain links TRBV5-1 with TRBJ2-1; absent DNA, TCRdb's TRBD1 call cannot be checked. The CDR3 consists of 16 residues. Germline assignment: CDR1 SGHRS and CDR2 YFSETQ. This chain's CDR3 is CASSLAGQGAYNEQFF.

The chain links TRBV5-5 to TRBJ2-7; TCRdb gives TRBD1 as the D gene, but with no DNA this cannot be confirmed. CDR3 length equals 16 residues. Germline values: CDR1 SGHKS, CDR2 YYEKEE (reference sequence). The CDR3 loop is CASSLGVGQGGGEQYF.

V gene TRBV28 combines with J gene TRBJ1-1; absent DNA, TCRdb's TRBD1 call cannot be checked. This CDR3 is built from 13 residues. The germline V gene has CDR1 MDHEN and CDR2 SYDVKM. The CDR3 loop reads CASSLGQVTEAFF. The variable domain in full, completed from reference TRBV28 and TRBJ1-1, reads DVKVTQSSRYLVKRTGEKVFLECVQDMDHENMFWYRQDPGLGLRLIYFSYDVKMKEKGDIPEGYSVSREKKERFSLILESASTNQTSMYLCASSLGQVTEAFFGQGTRLTVV.

The chain uses TRBV20-1 and TRBJ1-2. The germline V gene encodes CDR1 DFQATT and CDR2 SNEGSKA (reference sequence). The CDR3 sequence is 13 residues long. CDR3 region: CSARPLGYYGYTF.

The genes are TRBV18 and TRBJ2-1; the D gene TCRdb calls, TRBD1, cannot be checked with no DNA. The CDR3 totals 12 residues. The germline V gene has CDR1 KGHSH and CDR2 LQKENI. This CDR3 is CASSGTRDEQFF.

This chain joins TRBV14 and TRBJ2-1. Germline CDR1 and CDR2: SGHDN and FVKESK. CDR3 size: 17 residues. The CDR3 reads CASSQDTRSIIYNEQFF.

The V and J genes are TRBV5-1 and TRBJ1-2; without DNA, the TCRdb call of TRBD1 cannot be checked. This CDR3 is built from 14 residues. The germline CDR1 and CDR2 sequences are SGHRS and YFSETQ. This chain's CDR3 is CASSLGWGSGGYTF.

The chain couples TRBV7-9 to TRBJ1-5; TCRdb returns TRBD1, unconfirmable since there is no DNA. Germline lookup yields CDR1 SEHNR and CDR2 FQNEAQ (reference sequence). CDR3 size: 13 residues. CDR3 amino acids: CASRSGGNQPQHF. The full variable domain, its missing parts supplied by reference TRBV7-9 and TRBJ1-5, is DTGVSQNPRHKITKRGQNVTFRCDPISEHNRLYWYRQTLGQGPEFLTYFQNEAQLEKSRLLSDRFSAERPKGSFSTLEIQRTEQGDSAMYLCASRSGGNQPQHFGDGTRLSIL.

CDR3 region: CASSVFSSYEQYF. The V call is TRBV25-1, the J call TRBJ2-7. The CDR3 runs 13 residues. Germline V CDR1 and CDR2: MGHDK, SYGVNS.

The rearrangement joins TRBV27 to TRBJ2-1; the TRBD1 assignment by TCRdb is unverifiable without DNA. Per germline, CDR1 MNHEY and CDR2 SMNVEV (reference sequence). This CDR3 region has 11 residues. The CDR3 spells CASSSGPLQFF.

This chain joins TRBV7-9 and TRBJ2-5; lacking DNA, the TRBD1 call made by TCRdb goes unchecked. The germline CDR1 and CDR2 sequences are SEHNR and FQNEAQ (reference sequence). The CDR3 sequence is 15 residues long. CDR3 residues: CASSHPGRMGETQYF.

V usage is TRBV20-1 and J usage is TRBJ2-5; the TCRdb call, TRBD1, lacks DNA for checking. The CDR3 extends over 14 amino acids. The V gene's germline CDR1 is DFQATT and CDR2 SNEGSKA (reference sequence). CDR3 sequence: CSARAAGGEEDQYF.

The rearrangement links TRBV29-1 to TRBJ2-3; TCRdb's assignment of TRBD1 cannot be checked, as there is no DNA. Per the germline V gene, CDR1 is SQVTM and CDR2 is ANQGSEA. CDR3 size: 13 residues. The CDR3 spells CSADRGGTATQYF.

This chain connects TRBV12-3 or TRBV12-4 to TRBJ1-2. The CDR3 runs to 11 residues. CDR3 loop: CASNYNYGYTF.

This sequence joins TRBV29-1 and TRBJ2-3; TCRdb calls TRBD2, which cannot be checked without DNA. Germline values: CDR1 SQVTM, CDR2 ANQGSEA. The CDR3 has 16 amino acids. CDR3 amino acids: CSVEDWSAGSTDTQYF.

The genes are TRBV7-9 and TRBJ2-1; TCRdb designates TRBD1, a call that cannot be tested without DNA. CDR3 length equals 15 residues. The germline CDR1 and CDR2 sequences are SEHNR and FQNEAQ (reference sequence). CDR3: CASSSPGQDFDEQFF.

The chain couples TRBV7-6 to TRBJ1-1; TCRdb gives TRBD1 as the D gene, but with no DNA this cannot be confirmed. This CDR3 has 16 amino acids. Germline V lookup: CDR1 SGHVS, CDR2 FNYEAQ. CDR3 residues: CASSFWPGQENTEAFF.

The chain uses TRBV24-1 and TRBJ2-1. Per the germline V gene, CDR1 is KGHDR and CDR2 is SFDVKD. The CDR3 covers 11 residues. CDR3 sequence: CATSDNNEQFF.

J is TRBJ2-7 and V is TRBV20-1; TCRdb proposes TRBD1, but this gene call is untestable without DNA. Germline CDR1 reads DFQATT; CDR2 reads SNEGSKA (reference sequence). The CDR3 loop spans 13 amino acids. The CDR3 sequence is CSARGGVEYEQYF.

V usage is TRBV6-5 and J usage is TRBJ1-1; TCRdb's D call, TRBD1, is unchecked because there is no DNA. Germline lookup yields CDR1 MNHEY and CDR2 SVGAGI. This CDR3 is 16 amino acids long. The CDR3 is CASSYSMVTGNTEAFF.

V usage is TRBV28 and J usage is TRBJ1-2; without DNA, the TCRdb call of TRBD1 cannot be checked. CDR3 length equals 15 residues. Germline V gene sequence: CDR1 MDHEN, CDR2 SYDVKM. The CDR3 region is CASSLFIGGNYGYTF.

The V gene is TRBV20-1, the J gene TRBJ2-1; TCRdb indicates TRBD2, and absent DNA this call remains unverified. Germline CDR1 and CDR2: DFQATT and SNEGSKA (reference sequence). There are 16 residues in the CDR3. CDR3 residues: CSARDERSVFVNEQFF.

This chain links TRBV28 with TRBJ2-7; TCRdb indicates TRBD2, and absent DNA this call remains unverified. CDR1 MDHEN and CDR2 SYDVKM come from the germline V gene. This CDR3 contains 16 residues. The CDR3 loop is CASSLGLAGQVYEQYF. Full variable domain (outside the CDR3, taken from reference TRBV28 and TRBJ2-7): DVKVTQSSRYLVKRTGEKVFLECVQDMDHENMFWYRQDPGLGLRLIYFSYDVKMKEKGDIPEGYSVSREKKERFSLILESASTNQTSMYLCASSLGLAGQVYEQYFGPGTRLTVT.

This chain links TRBV4-3 with TRBJ2-2; absent DNA, TCRdb's TRBD1 call cannot be checked. The CDR3 runs to 16 residues. Germline assignment: CDR1 LGHNA and CDR2 YSLEER. CDR3: CASSRNLDRANGELFF.